These 28 T cell receptor beta chains share one sample of origin, sequenced in a study of shared clonotypes between healthy human individuals. Data came from immunoSEQ multiplex PCR; TCRdb stores just in-frame clones and leaves some out. In the table there are approximately 720,000 clones, 92% of which are singletons. CD45RO-negative cells were positively selected for CCR7, leaving out terminally differentiated effector memory CD45RA+ cells. Material: naive CD8+ T cells sorted from blood. Receptors were obtained from a young man in good health.

V usage is TRBV27 and J usage is TRBJ2-7; 9 bases map to TRBD2. Germline V gives CDR1 MNHEY, CDR2 SMNVEV (reference sequence). V shed 0 bases and J 3 bases; nucleotides not matched to a gene: 3. The CDR3 consists of 15 residues. CDR3 sequence (DNA): TGTGCCAGCAGTTTATCAGGCGGGAGGGTCTACGAGCAGTACTTC. Protein: CASSLSGGRVYEQYF.

V usage is TRBV9 and J usage is TRBJ2-7; D is perhaps TRBD1 (6 bases). V shed 3 bases and J shed 7 bases, with 14 bases lying between them. Germline loops: CDR1 SGDLS, CDR2 YYNGEE. This CDR3 region has 13 residues. Here the CDR3 reads CASSGIQGLEQYF. CDR3 DNA sequence: TGTGCCAGCAGCGGAATCCAGGGGCTTGAGCAGTACTTC. The variable domain in full, completed from reference TRBV9 and TRBJ2-7, reads DSGVTQTPKHLITATGQRVTLRCSPRSGDLSVYWYQQSLDQGLQFLIQYYNGEERAKGNILERFSAQQFPDLHSELNLSSLELGDSALYFCASSGIQGLEQYFGPGTRLTVT.

This chain uses TRBV5-6 with TRBJ2-1; 7 bases map to TRBD2. Trimming took 7 bases from V and 4 from J; bases not matched to a gene: 5. The CDR3 covers 13 residues. Looked up from germline, CDR1 is SGHDT and CDR2 is YYEEEE. In nucleotides, the CDR3 is TGTGCCAGCGAGACTAGCCCATACAATGAGCAGTTCTTC. Translated: CASETSPYNEQFF.

Here the CDR3 DNA reads TGTGCCAGCAGTTCGAACCGGGACAGGACCTCCTACGAGCAGTACTTC. Protein: CASSSNRDRTSYEQYF. V and J are TRBV27 and TRBJ2-7, with TRBD1 matching 8 bases. Germline CDR1 and CDR2: MNHEY and SMNVEV (reference sequence). V shed 4 bases and J 0 bases; nucleotides not matched to a gene: 8. CDR3 length equals 16 residues.

The J gene is TRBJ2-1, the V gene TRBV7-9; 11 nucleotides agree with TRBD1. The CDR3 covers 19 residues. J gave up 2 bases and V 1 base, and 10 bases lay outside the gene matches. The germline gives CDR1 SEHNR, CDR2 FQNEAQ (reference sequence). DNA for the CDR3: TGTGCCAGCAGCTTAGTGGGACAGGGGGTTCGGGAGGCCTACAATGAGCAGTTCTTC. The encoded protein is CASSLVGQGVREAYNEQFF.

The genes are TRBV30 and TRBJ2-6, with D hard to call. The CDR3 runs 11 residues. Trimming shortened V by 5 bases and J by 12 bases, and 11 bases separated the two germline ends. Germline CDR1 is GTSNPN and CDR2 is SVGIG (reference sequence). In DNA, the CDR3 is TGTGCCTGGGAAGACTCCCTCGTCCTGACTTTC. This encodes CAWEDSLVLTF.

The CDR3 protein is CASWDGITGSYEQYF. CDR3 nucleotides: TGTGCCAGCTGGGACGGGATTACTGGCTCCTACGAGCAGTACTTC. The chain joins TRBV18 to TRBJ2-7; D tentatively fits TRBD1 or TRBD2 (5 bases each). V dropped 7 bases and J dropped 0 bases, with 16 bases sitting between them. The CDR3 sequence is 15 residues long. Germline V CDR1 and CDR2: KGHSH, LQKENI.

The chain recombines TRBV7-9 with TRBJ1-4, with no clear D. The V end lost 2 bases, the J end lost 2 bases, and 9 bases lay between the germline ends. The CDR3 loop spans 15 amino acids. Germline loops: CDR1 SEHNR, CDR2 FQNEAQ (reference sequence). The CDR3 region is CASSLSAGTNEKLFF. In DNA form, the CDR3 reads TGTGCCAGCAGCTTATCGGCAGGCACTAATGAAAAACTGTTTTTT.

The chain recombines TRBV7-2 with TRBJ2-1, with D possibly matching TRBD2 (5 bases). Looked up from germline, CDR1 is SGHTA and CDR2 is FQGNSA. The CDR3 contains 13 residues. V was cut by 2 bases and J by 8 bases, with 10 bases left in between. The CDR3 loop reads CASSLNGVDEQFF. CDR3 nucleotides: TGTGCCAGCAGCTTAAACGGGGTGGATGAGCAGTTCTTC.

The V gene is TRBV5-6, the J gene TRBJ1-1; D remains ambiguous. This CDR3 has 12 residues. The germline gives CDR1 SGHDT, CDR2 YYEEEE. V lost 0 bases to trimming and J lost 6 bases, with 6 bases between them. CDR3: CASSLGAAEAFF. DNA of the CDR3: TGTGCCAGCAGCTTGGGGGCGGCTGAAGCTTTCTTT.

This clone was observed once. The V and J genes are TRBV29-1 and TRBJ2-7; D unclear. Germline-derived CDR1 and CDR2 are SQVTM and ANQGSEA. This CDR3 spans 14 amino acids. V lost 0 bases to trimming and J lost 0 bases, with 9 bases between them. CDR3 sequence reads: CSVEDGDNSYEQYF. The CDR3, as DNA: TGCAGCGTTGAAGATGGAGACAACTCCTACGAGCAGTACTTC.

The CDR3 sequence is CASSQGVGYTF. The CDR3 DNA sequence: TGTGCCAGCAGTCAGGGTGTCGGCTACACCTTC. This chain links TRBV27 with TRBJ1-2; D is possibly TRBD1 (5 bases). Germline CDR1 MNHEY, CDR2 SMNVEV (reference sequence). This CDR3 is built from 11 residues. Trimming stripped 5 bases from V and 8 bases from J, with 9 bases between.

This clone came up once. This chain uses TRBV27 with TRBJ2-3; the D is unclear. The V gene lost 0 bases and the J gene lost 4 bases, with 11 bases spanning the gap. The CDR3 is 15 amino acids. Per germline, CDR1 MNHEY and CDR2 SMNVEV (reference sequence). CDR3 sequence reads: CASSLSNNLADTQYF. The CDR3 nucleotides are TGTGCCAGCAGTTTATCTAATAATTTGGCAGATACGCAGTATTTT.

This chain joins TRBV27 and TRBJ2-3, with 8 bases matching TRBD2. Unmatched junction bases numbered 9, after V lost 5 bases and J lost 2 bases. This CDR3 has 16 residues. Per the germline V gene, CDR1 is MNHEY and CDR2 is SMNVEV (reference sequence). CDR3 in amino acids: CASSVSGNPPTDTQYF. CDR3 nucleotide sequence: TGTGCCAGCAGTGTTAGCGGGAACCCCCCCACAGATACGCAGTATTTT.

DNA for the CDR3: TGTGCCAGCTCTCTTTCTAAGCACGGGGCAGGGAGCAATCAGCCCCAGCATTTT. This sequence encodes CASSLSKHGAGSNQPQHF. This rearrangement joins TRBV28 to TRBJ1-5; TRBD1 might be the D (5 bases). The germline V gene encodes CDR1 MDHEN and CDR2 SYDVKM. This CDR3 spans 18 amino acids. V was trimmed by 8 bases and J by 1 base, leaving 24 bases between them.

V gene TRBV18 combines with J gene TRBJ1-5, with D perhaps TRBD1 (6 bases). Germline V CDR1 and CDR2: KGHSH, LQKENI. The V end lost 6 bases, the J end lost 6 bases, and 12 bases lay between the germline ends. There are 13 residues in the CDR3. CDR3 bases: TGTGCCAGCTCCGACCTACAGGGTCAGCCCCAGCATTTT. Translating it yields CASSDLQGQPQHF.

The V gene is TRBV5-5, the J gene TRBJ2-1, with 8 bases matching TRBD2. V trimming: 7 bases; J trimming: 3 bases; junction bases outside the gene matches: 12. The germline V gene encodes CDR1 SGHKS and CDR2 YYEKEE (reference sequence). The CDR3 is 16 amino acids. The CDR3, as DNA: TGTGCCAGCGACCCTAAGCGGGAGTTATTCTACAATGAGCAGTTCTTC. Encoded protein: CASDPKRELFYNEQFF.

CDR3 region: CASRGLAEDTGELFF. The CDR3 DNA sequence: TGTGCCAGCAGGGGACTAGCGGAGGACACCGGGGAGCTGTTTTTT. The chain combines TRBV25-1 with TRBJ2-2; TRBD2 matches at 11 bases. This CDR3 region has 15 residues. Germline V lookup: CDR1 MGHDK, CDR2 SYGVNS. The trim removed 6 bases at V and 3 bases at J, leaving 3 bases unmatched.

V gene TRBV7-9 combines with J gene TRBJ2-7; 13 bases map to TRBD2. Germline CDR1 SEHNR, CDR2 FQNEAQ (reference sequence). After removal of 5 bases from V and 3 bases from J, the junction contained 13 bases not matched to a gene. The CDR3 is 18 amino acids. The CDR3 is CASSLRTSGRVGIYEQYF. The CDR3 coding sequence is TGTGCCAGCAGCCTACGGACTAGCGGGAGAGTAGGTATCTACGAGCAGTACTTC.

V and J are TRBV29-1 and TRBJ2-5; 9 bases agree with TRBD2. The CDR3 totals 14 residues. Germline V gene data show CDR1 as SQVTM and CDR2 as ANQGSEA. V trimming: 4 bases; J trimming: 0 bases; junction bases outside the gene matches: 3. In nucleotides, the CDR3 is TGCAGCGTTGTCCTAGCGGGAAACCAAGAGACCCAGTACTTC. Encoded protein: CSVVLAGNQETQYF.

The chain links TRBV7-9 to TRBJ2-3; 11 bases align to TRBD2. The J segment lost 4 bases and the V segment lost 4 bases, leaving 7 bases of the junction unmatched. The CDR3 totals 16 residues. Germline values: CDR1 SEHNR, CDR2 FQNEAQ (reference sequence). The CDR3 nucleotides read TGTGCCAGCAGCTCCCTACTAGCGGGAGAAGCAGATACGCAGTATTTT. Its protein product is CASSSLLAGEADTQYF.

The CDR3 is CASRAGTVLYGYTF. As DNA, the CDR3 is TGTGCCAGCAGAGCCGGGACAGTCCTCTATGGCTACACCTTC. V and J are TRBV6-1 and TRBJ1-2; 7 bases agree with TRBD1. The germline gives CDR1 MNHNS, CDR2 SASEGT. V trimming: 6 bases; J trimming: 4 bases; junction bases outside the gene matches: 8. The CDR3 has 14 residues.

CDR3 nucleotides: TGCAGCGCAGCCCAGGGCCTTGGGGGCGACGAGCAGTACTTC. Amino acid sequence: CSAAQGLGGDEQYF. The V and J genes are TRBV29-1 and TRBJ2-7, with a weak D call TRBD1 (6 bases). The V gene's germline CDR1 is SQVTM and CDR2 ANQGSEA. Trimming shortened V by 7 bases and J by 5 bases, and 21 bases separated the two germline ends. CDR3 length: 14 residues.

The chain is built from TRBV7-3 and TRBJ2-3; 9 bases match TRBD1. Germline values: CDR1 SGHTA, CDR2 FQGTGA. The length of the CDR3 is 15 residues. With V trimmed by 4 bases and J by 2 bases, 4 bases remained unmatched. CDR3 region: CASSSGQGVTDTQYF. The CDR3 nucleotides are TGTGCCAGCAGCTCGGGACAGGGAGTCACAGATACGCAGTATTTT.

V is TRBV19 and J is TRBJ2-1, with TRBD1 as a possible D gene (5 bases). V lost 6 bases and J 2 bases, leaving 11 bases between the germline ends. The CDR3 consists of 14 residues. Germline lookup yields CDR1 LNHDA and CDR2 SQIVND (reference sequence). CDR3 DNA sequence: TGTGCCAGTAGCGACAGTTGGGCCTACAATGAGCAGTTCTTC. Its translation is CASSDSWAYNEQFF.

The chain recombines TRBV7-9 with TRBJ1-1; D is undetermined. Per the germline V gene, CDR1 is SEHNR and CDR2 is FQNEAQ (reference sequence). The CDR3 sequence is 13 residues long. The ends were cut back, 4 bases at V and 7 bases at J, with 13 bases in the middle. Here the CDR3 DNA reads TGTGCCAGCAGCTCTAATACACAGAGTGAAGCTTTCTTT. The encoded protein is CASSSNTQSEAFF. Variable domain in full (rest from reference TRBV7-9 and TRBJ1-1): DTGVSQNPRHKITKRGQNVTFRCDPISEHNRLYWYRQTLGQGPEFLTYFQNEAQLEKSRLLSDRFSAERPKGSFSTLEIQRTEQGDSAMYLCASSSNTQSEAFFGQGTRLTVV.

This clone was recorded once. This rearrangement joins TRBV7-8 to TRBJ2-3; 12 positions match TRBD2. The CDR3 has 18 residues. V shed 0 bases, J shed 2 bases, and the junction held 6 bases outside the gene matches. CDR1 and CDR2 (germline): SGHVS, FQNEAQ. The CDR3 sequence is CASSLAELAGGITDTQYF. The CDR3, as DNA: TGTGCCAGCAGCTTAGCGGAACTAGCGGGAGGCATCACAGATACGCAGTATTTT.

This clone showed up just once. The chain couples TRBV7-9 to TRBJ2-1, with TRBD2 matching over 13 bases. J gave up 9 bases and V 2 bases, and 7 bases lay outside the gene matches. The germline CDR1 and CDR2 sequences are SEHNR and FQNEAQ (reference sequence). The CDR3 loop spans 16 amino acids. The CDR3 is CASSLISGLAGFEQFF. The CDR3 nucleotides are TGTGCCAGCAGCTTAATTTCGGGACTAGCGGGATTTGAGCAGTTCTTC.